This TCR beta chain was obtained from a study of PD-1 blockade in classical Hodgkin lymphoma. This CDR3 is 16 amino acids long. Unmatched junction bases numbered 10, after V lost 2 bases and J lost 4 bases. The germline V gene has CDR1 MGHRA and CDR2 YSYEKL. Sequencing was performed with immunoSEQ multiplex PCR; in TCRdb, only in-frame clones are kept and a portion is missing. This sample carries roughly 21,000 clones, more than 75% of them seen once, and the ten largest clones take less than 7.5%. Time point meaning: newly diagnosed, previously untreated cHL patient sample. Applied to thawed PBMCs, magnetic negative selection was the method used to isolate CD8+ T cells. Investigators turned to newly diagnosed, untreated classical Hodgkin lymphoma PBMCs for comparison.

The chain has TRBV4-1 and TRBJ1-2, with 7 bases that match TRBD1. This sequence originates from a human donor with classical Hodgkin lymphoma. Sequencing was performed on CD8+ T cells from blood. CDR3 sequence: CASSQTGTDSRYGYTF. DNA of the CDR3: TGCGCCAGCAGCCAAACCGGGACAGATAGCCGCTATGGCTACACCTTC.